Listed below are T cell receptor beta chains from one sample, sequenced in a study of CD8+ T cells in alopecia areata. The assay was immunoSEQ multiplex PCR, and TCRdb's table has in-frame clones only and misses some. Among 120,000 or so clones listed, over 60% were seen once. Sequencing used CD4+ T cells sorted from blood, obtained at week 4, from a patient treated with tofacitinib. The receptors here all came from a human donor with alopecia areata. Both conserved end residues are part of each CDR3. Fields, in order: J gene, D gene, V gene, clone size, CDR3 DNA, CDR3 protein. The D gene is left open where the match is weak. Not all rows give a size; the values are once, few, many and, for expanded clones, a class.

TRBJ2-3	TRBD1	TRBV27	-	TGTGCCAGCAGCCGGACAGGGGGCACAGATACGCAGTATTTT	CASSRTGGTDTQYF
TRBJ2-1	TRBD1	TRBV14	-	TGTGCCAGCAGCCAGGAGAGGAACAGGGGGCGGGAGCAGTTCTTC	CASSQERNRGREQFF
TRBJ1-1	TRBD1	TRBV27	few	TGTGCCAGCAGTCCTCAGATCGACAGGGAGCCTGAAGCTTTCTTT	CASSPQIDREPEAFF
TRBJ1-1	TRBD1	TRBV6-5	-	TGTGCCAGCAGCCGGGACAGTGAAGCTTTCTTT	CASSRDSEAFF
TRBJ1-2	-	TRBV4-2	-	TGTGCCAGCAGCCAAGGCCGATATGGCTACACCTTC	CASSQGRYGYTF
TRBJ1-5	TRBD1	TRBV9	-	TGTGCCAGCAGTCGAGACAGGGGAGGCAATCAGCCCCAGCATTTT	CASSRDRGGNQPQHF
TRBJ2-1	TRBD2	TRBV9	few	TGTGCCAGCAGGGGTCGGACTAGCGGGAACAATGAGCAGTTCTTC	CASRGRTSGNNEQFF
TRBJ2-2	-	TRBV6-5	-	TGTGCCAGCAGTCGCCAAAGATACACCGGGGAGCTGTTTTTT	CASSRQRYTGELFF
TRBJ1-5	-	TRBV7-6	-	TGTGCCAGCAGCTTAGAGAGGAATCAGCCCCAGCATTTT	CASSLERNQPQHF
TRBJ1-1	-	TRBV9	-	TGTGCCAGCCAAAGGGGGGGCGAAAACACTGAAGCTTTCTTT	CASQRGGENTEAFF
TRBJ2-1	TRBD2	TRBV7-9	-	TGTGCCAGCAGCTTAGAGGGACTAGCAACCTACAATGAGCAGTTCTTC	CASSLEGLATYNEQFF
TRBJ1-1	TRBD1	TRBV29-1	-	TGCAGCGTTAAACAGGGGGCGAACACTGAAGCTTTCTTT	CSVKQGANTEAFF
TRBJ2-7	TRBD2	TRBV5-1	-	TGCGCCAGCAGCTTGGTCGACCTTAGCGGGAACTACGAGCAGTACTTC	CASSLVDLSGNYEQYF
TRBJ2-2	TRBD1	TRBV29-1	-	TGCAGCGTAGAGGGGGCTTCAGGGAAGAGGAACACCGGGGAGCTGTTTTTT	CSVEGASGKRNTGELFF
TRBJ1-2	-	TRBV19	-	TGTGCCAGTAGTACAACAGGTGCCTATGGCTACACCTTC	CASSTTGAYGYTF
TRBJ1-2	TRBD1	TRBV5-6	-	TGTGCCAGCAGCTACAAGGGGGCCGGTGGCTACACCTTC	CASSYKGAGGYTF
TRBJ2-4	-	TRBV29-1	few	TGCAGCGTTGTATTATCGATAGCCAAAAACATTCAGTACTTC	CSVVLSIAKNIQYF
TRBJ1-1	-	TRBV10-3	few	TGTGCCATCAGTGCAAGTGCCAACACTGAAGCTTTCTTT	CAISASANTEAFF
TRBJ2-2	-	TRBV5-6	-	TGTGCCAGCAGCTTAGCCACCGGGGAGCTGTTTTTT	CASSLATGELFF
TRBJ2-7	TRBD1	TRBV6-6	-	TGTGCCAGCAGTGCAGGGGGCGGTAAATACGAGCAGTACTTC	CASSAGGGKYEQYF
TRBJ1-1	-	TRBV18	-	TGTGCCAGCTCAGACGCGACAGGCATGAACACTGAAGCTTTCTTT	CASSDATGMNTEAFF
TRBJ2-3	TRBD1	TRBV10-3	-	TGTGCCTTCGGACAGGGTGGGAACACAGATACGCAGTATTTT	CAFGQGGNTDTQYF
TRBJ2-3	TRBD2	TRBV4-1	-	TGCGCCAGCAGGGTCGCGGGGGGGCGTGCAGATACGCAGTATTTT	CASRVAGGRADTQYF
TRBJ2-6	-	TRBV6-1	few	TGTGCCAGCAGTGAATACGGGGCTGGGGCCAACGTCCTGACTTTC	CASSEYGAGANVLTF
TRBJ1-5	TRBD1	TRBV6-1	few	TGTGCCAGCACTACAGGGGGGGGTCAGCCCCAGCATTTT	CASTTGGGQPQHF
TRBJ2-1	TRBD1	TRBV18	medium-sized	TGTGCCAGCGACACAGGGGGCGCATCATACAATGAGCAGTTCTTC	CASDTGGASYNEQFF
TRBJ2-1	-	TRBV12-5	-	TGTGCTAGTGGTGACGAGCGGCACAATGAGCAGTTCTTC	CASGDERHNEQFF
TRBJ2-1	TRBD1	TRBV23-1	-	TGCGCCAGCAGTCAATACAGGGGGAAAACCTACAATGAGCAGTTCTTC	CASSQYRGKTYNEQFF
TRBJ1-1	-	TRBV2	-	TGTGCCAGCAAGATCACTATGTCTAGTGAAGCTTTCTTT	CASKITMSSEAFF
TRBJ2-2	TRBD1	TRBV6-6	few	TGTGCCAGCAGTTATGGGACAGGGGGGGAGCTGTTTTTT	CASSYGTGGELFF
TRBJ1-5	TRBD1	TRBV27	-	TGTGCCAGCAGCCGGGACAGGCTCACTTATAGCAATCAGCCCCAGCATTTT	CASSRDRLTYSNQPQHF
TRBJ2-1	-	TRBV9	-	TGTGCCAGCAGCGCCTCTAGCCTCAAAGGGGGGAGCTCCTACAATGAGCAGTTCTTC	CASSASSLKGGSSYNEQFF
TRBJ2-5	TRBD2	TRBV5-1	-	TGCGCCAGCAGCTTGGCTCCTAGCGGGATGGAAGGAGAGACCCAGTACTTC	CASSLAPSGMEGETQYF
TRBJ2-1	TRBD2	TRBV5-1	-	TGCGCCAGCAGCCTTAGCGGGGGTCTGGGCGATGAGCAGTTCTTC	CASSLSGGLGDEQFF
TRBJ2-7	TRBD2	TRBV6-5	once	TGTGCCAGCAGTTCTGCGGGAGGGTTAGCCTACGAGCAGTACTTC	CASSSAGGLAYEQYF
TRBJ2-5	-	TRBV2	once	TGTGCCAGCAGTGAAGGACTAGATCAAGAGACCCAGTACTTC	CASSEGLDQETQYF
TRBJ1-4	-	TRBV7-9	-	TGTGCCAGCAGTTTATATCGTTGGGGGGAGGTCGCTGAAAAACTGTTTTTT	CASSLYRWGEVAEKLFF
TRBJ2-5	-	TRBV20-1	few	TGCAGTGCTGCCGCTGAAGAGACCCAGTACTTC	CSAAAEETQYF
TRBJ1-1	TRBD1	TRBV19	-	TGTGCCAGTAGTACGACAGGGAGGAACACTGAAGCTTTCTTT	CASSTTGRNTEAFF
TRBJ2-1	-	TRBV7-2	few	TGTGCCAGCAGCTCGGGACTCCTAAATGAGCAGTTCTTC	CASSSGLLNEQFF
TRBJ1-5	TRBD1	TRBV18	-	TGTGCCAGCTCACCTCGGACAGGAGATCAGCCCCAGCATTTT	CASSPRTGDQPQHF
TRBJ1-1	TRBD1	TRBV15	once	TGTGCCACCAGCAGAAGACAGGGAGGGACTGAAGCTTTCTTT	CATSRRQGGTEAFF
TRBJ2-2	-	TRBV5-1	few	TGCGCCAGCAGCTTGGGTGGCACCGGGGAGCTGTTTTTT	CASSLGGTGELFF
TRBJ1-1	TRBD1	TRBV30	-	TGTGCCTGGAGTCCACTTGGACAGGGTGAGAACACTGAAGCTTTCTTT	CAWSPLGQGENTEAFF
TRBJ2-3	TRBD2	TRBV5-6	-	TGTGCCAGCAGCCCGGCTCGGCTAGCGGCCACAGATACGCAGTATTTT	CASSPARLAATDTQYF
TRBJ1-2	-	TRBV6-5	-	TGTGCCAGCAGTTACTTTAGTGGCAGCCTCTATGGCTACACCTTC	CASSYFSGSLYGYTF
TRBJ1-1	-	TRBV30	-	TGTGCCTGGAGTGTACAGTTGTCAGCTTTCTTT	CAWSVQLSAFF
TRBJ2-1	TRBD2	TRBV29-1	-	TGCAGCGTGGTCCTAGCGGGGCTTATGGAAAAACAGTTCTTC	CSVVLAGLMEKQFF
TRBJ1-5	TRBD1	TRBV18	few	TGTGCCAGCTCCCTGGGGACAGGAGGGGATCAGCCCCAGCATTTT	CASSLGTGGDQPQHF
TRBJ1-5	TRBD1	TRBV6-5	-	TGTGCCAGCAGCAGACAGGGGGTACATCAGCCCCAGCATTTT	CASSRQGVHQPQHF
TRBJ2-1	TRBD2	TRBV5-4	-	TGTGCCAGCAGCTTACTAGCGGGGGATGAGCAGTTCTTC	CASSLLAGDEQFF